These 15 T cell receptor beta chains originate from one sample sequenced in a study of regulatory T cells in long-lasting Graves disease. For TCR beta, libraries came from iRepertoire HTBI primers and Arm-PCR of CDR3 regions. TCRdb itself ran the multiplex PCR reads through MiXCR, one entry per CDR3 protein. Here the sample spans more than 350,000 distinct CDR3 sequences, about 21% being singletons. Time point: persistent/refractory GD, antithyroid drugs over 5 years with positive TRAb. After RNA was extracted from PBMCs, the TCR library was made from it. This material consisted of peripheral blood mononuclear cells (PBMCs), taken when the disease was refractory, from a patient treated with antithyroid drugs. These receptors originate from a female donor with Graves disease.

The gene calls are TRBV28 and TRBJ2-7; possible D gene TRBD2, 8 bases. Trimming left V 10 bases short and J 3 bases short, with 25 bases between. Per the germline V gene, CDR1 is MDHEN and CDR2 is SYDVKM. CDR3 length equals 16 residues. The CDR3 loop is CATKGAGGGVGYEQYF. CDR3 in DNA: TGTGCCACCAAGGGGGCGGGAGGAGGGGTAGGCTACGAGCAGTACTTC.

The chain carries TRBV12-3 or TRBV12-4 and TRBJ1-4; 10 nucleotides align to TRBD1. This CDR3 has 15 amino acids. V dropped 6 bases and J dropped 4; count of bases not matched to a gene: 5. CDR3 bases: TGTGCCAGCAGCCTATGGGACAGGGGTAATGAAAAACTGTTTTTT. It encodes CASSLWDRGNEKLFF.

To note about this clonotype: Germline and junction disagree at one end, which may indicate a read error. V and J are TRBV28 and TRBJ1-1, with 7 bases lining up with TRBD1. The CDR3 length is 16 residues. Germline V lookup: CDR1 MDHEN, CDR2 SYDVKM. CDR3 protein: CAISLEEKGADTEAFF. As DNA, the CDR3 is TGTGCCATCAGTTTGGAGGAGAAGGGGGCTGACACTGAAGCTTTCTTT.

Ten or more counts support this clonotype. The gene calls are TRBV28 and TRBJ2-6, with D maybe TRBD2 (5 bases). The CDR3 totals 16 residues. Between the trimmed V and J ends, which lost 5 bases and 4 bases, there was a span of 15 bases. Germline V lookup: CDR1 MDHEN, CDR2 SYDVKM. CDR3 nucleotides: TGTGCCAGCAGTCCCCAAGCGGCGGGCGGGGCCAACGTCCTGACTTTC. Its translation: CASSPQAAGGANVLTF.

The CDR3 sequence: CASRLGQAGVAFF. In DNA form, the CDR3 reads TGTGCCAGCAGACTCGGACAGGCCGGGGTAGCTTTCTTT. This chain links TRBV2 with TRBJ1-1, with 7 bases fitting TRBD1. V shed 6 bases and J 10 bases; nucleotides not matched to a gene: 11. This CDR3 has 13 amino acids. Germline CDR1 and CDR2: SNHLY and FYNNEI.

The gene calls are TRBV20-1 and TRBJ1-1; no reliable D call. Germline V gene data show CDR1 as DFQATT and CDR2 as SNEGSKA (reference sequence). CDR3 length: 12 residues. The V gene lost 1 base and the J gene lost 5 bases, with 8 bases spanning the gap. In DNA, the CDR3 is TGCAGTGCTAGAGCTTCGGGGACTGAAGCTTTCTTT. Its translation is CSARASGTEAFF.

Comments on this clonotype: At one end the junction does not follow the germline gene, possibly because of a read error. The chain couples TRBV28 to TRBJ1-3; D unclear. This CDR3 spans 12 amino acids. From germline, CDR1 is MDHEN and CDR2 SYDVKM. CDR3 residues: CASSFLLDTICF. For the CDR3, the DNA is TGTGCCAGCAGTTTTCTGCTAGACACCATATGTTTT.

Only a few counts were recorded for this clonotype. The CDR3 DNA reads as TGCGCCAGCCGCTCCGGGGGCCTCAATCAGCCCCAGCATTTT. It specifies CASRSGGLNQPQHF. The chain uses TRBV10-2 and TRBJ1-5; tentative D call: TRBD1 (6 bases). CDR1 and CDR2 from the germline V gene are WSHSY and SAAADI. The CDR3 length is 14 residues. V was trimmed by 8 bases and J by 3 bases, leaving 14 bases between them.

V usage is TRBV11-2 and J usage is TRBJ1-6, with TRBD1 matching over 7 bases. The V segment lost 3 bases and the J segment 9 bases; nucleotides outside the gene matches: 20. The CDR3 has 19 amino acids. In germline, CDR1 is SGHAT, CDR2 FQNNGV. The CDR3 reads CASSFIPGTEKSNSSPLHF. In DNA form, the CDR3 reads TGTGCCAGCAGCTTCATCCCCGGGACAGAAAAAAGTAACTCTTCACCCCTCCACTTT.

The chain joins TRBV29-1 to TRBJ2-1; 7 bases fit TRBD1. The CDR3 runs 12 residues. V trimming: 8 bases; J trimming: 6 bases; junction bases outside the gene matches: 7. Germline CDR1 is SQVTM and CDR2 is ANQGSEA. The CDR3 region is CSINRGPNEQFF. The CDR3 coding sequence is TGCAGCATTAACAGGGGTCCCAATGAGCAGTTCTTC.

The rearrangement uses TRBV29-1 and TRBJ1-1, with TRBD1 identical over 7 bases. Germline CDR1 reads SQVTM; CDR2 reads ANQGSEA. Losses at the gene ends were 6 bases for V and 4 bases for J; bases not matched to a gene: 8. The CDR3 is 13 residues long. DNA of the CDR3: TGCAGCGTCGATAGGGCAGGGGGCACTGAAGCTTTCTTT. Protein sequence: CSVDRAGGTEAFF. Filled out from reference TRBV29-1 and TRBJ1-1, the complete variable domain reads SAVISQKPSRDICQRGTSLTIQCQVDSQVTMMFWYRQQPGQSLTLIATANQGSEATYESGFVIDKFPISRPNLTFSTLTVSNMSPEDSSIYLCSVDRAGGTEAFFGQGTRLTVV.

This clonotype came up a few times. This chain uses TRBV7-2 with TRBJ2-1; D could derive from TRBD1 or TRBD2 (5 bases each). Germline assignment: CDR1 SGHTA and CDR2 FQGNSA. This CDR3 has 16 residues. The V and J ends lost 6 bases and 0 bases respectively, with 15 bases between them. The CDR3 region is CASSIPLGTSYNEQFF. CDR3 in DNA: TGTGCCAGCAGTATCCCCCTGGGGACCTCCTACAATGAGCAGTTCTTC.

This clonotype was counted a few times. V usage is TRBV20-1 and J usage is TRBJ2-2, with D perhaps being TRBD1 or TRBD2 (5 bases each). CDR1 is DFQATT, CDR2 SNEGSKA, per germline (reference sequence). The CDR3 has 14 residues. Trimming removed 1 base from V and 4 bases from J, with 10 bases in between. The CDR3 DNA reads as TGCAGTGCTAGAGTGGCAGGGACCACCGGGGAGCTGTTTTTT. Translation: CSARVAGTTGELFF.

This clonotype was seen more than once but under ten times. This chain connects TRBV20-1 to TRBJ1-5; D unclear. In germline, CDR1 is DFQATT, CDR2 SNEGSKA (reference sequence). Trimming stripped 4 bases from V and 0 bases from J, with 4 bases between. The CDR3 has 12 residues. CDR3 residues: CSATYSNQPQHF. DNA for the CDR3: TGCAGTGCTACATATAGCAATCAGCCCCAGCATTTT.

This clonotype was seen ten or more times. The rearrangement links TRBV28 to TRBJ2-5; possible D gene TRBD1, 5 bases. CDR1 is MDHEN, CDR2 SYDVKM, per germline. V lost 6 bases, J lost 4 bases, and 12 bases lay in between. The CDR3 totals 13 residues. This CDR3 is CASRRQGRETQYF. The DNA for the CDR3 is TGTGCCAGCAGGAGGCAGGGAAGAGAGACCCAGTACTTC.